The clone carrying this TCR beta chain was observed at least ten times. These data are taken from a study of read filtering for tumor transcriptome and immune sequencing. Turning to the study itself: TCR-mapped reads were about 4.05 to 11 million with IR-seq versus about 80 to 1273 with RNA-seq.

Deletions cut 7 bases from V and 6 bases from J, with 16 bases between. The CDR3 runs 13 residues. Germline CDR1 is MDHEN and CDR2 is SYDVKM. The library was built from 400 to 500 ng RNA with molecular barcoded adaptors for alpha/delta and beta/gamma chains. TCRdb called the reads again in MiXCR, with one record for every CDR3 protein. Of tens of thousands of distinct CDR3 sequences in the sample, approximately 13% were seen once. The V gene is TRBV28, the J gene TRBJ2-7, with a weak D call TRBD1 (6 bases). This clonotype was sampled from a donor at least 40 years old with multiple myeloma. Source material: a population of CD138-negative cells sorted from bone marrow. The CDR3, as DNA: TGTGCCAGCACCCCCAGGGGTTTCCGCGAGCAGTACTTC. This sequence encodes CASTPRGFREQYF.